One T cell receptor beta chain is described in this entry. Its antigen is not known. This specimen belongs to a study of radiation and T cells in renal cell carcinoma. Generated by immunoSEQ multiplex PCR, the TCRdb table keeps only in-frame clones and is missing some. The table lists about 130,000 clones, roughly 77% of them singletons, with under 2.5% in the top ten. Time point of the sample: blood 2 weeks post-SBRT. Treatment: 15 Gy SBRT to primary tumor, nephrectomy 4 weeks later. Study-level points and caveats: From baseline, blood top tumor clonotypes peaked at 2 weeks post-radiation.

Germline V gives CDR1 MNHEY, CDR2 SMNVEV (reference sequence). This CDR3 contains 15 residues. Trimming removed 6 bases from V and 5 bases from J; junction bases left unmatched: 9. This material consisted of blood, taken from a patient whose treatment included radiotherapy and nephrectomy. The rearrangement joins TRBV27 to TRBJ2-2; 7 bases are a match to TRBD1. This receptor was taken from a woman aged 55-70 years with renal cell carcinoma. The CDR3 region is CASSTRQGGTGELFF. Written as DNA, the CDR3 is TGTGCCAGCAGCACCCGACAGGGCGGGACCGGGGAGCTGTTTTTT.